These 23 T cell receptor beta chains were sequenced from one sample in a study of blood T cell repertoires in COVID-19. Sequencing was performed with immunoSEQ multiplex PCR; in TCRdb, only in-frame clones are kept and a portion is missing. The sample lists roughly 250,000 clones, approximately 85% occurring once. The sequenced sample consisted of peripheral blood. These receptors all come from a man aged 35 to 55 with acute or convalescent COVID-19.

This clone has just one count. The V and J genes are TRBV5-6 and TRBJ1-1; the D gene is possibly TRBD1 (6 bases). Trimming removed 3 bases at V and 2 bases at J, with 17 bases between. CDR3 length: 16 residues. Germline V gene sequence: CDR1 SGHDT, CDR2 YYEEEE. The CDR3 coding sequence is TGTGCCAGCAGCTCACTTAACAGGGACCATAACACTGAAGCTTTCTTT. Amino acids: CASSSLNRDHNTEAFF.

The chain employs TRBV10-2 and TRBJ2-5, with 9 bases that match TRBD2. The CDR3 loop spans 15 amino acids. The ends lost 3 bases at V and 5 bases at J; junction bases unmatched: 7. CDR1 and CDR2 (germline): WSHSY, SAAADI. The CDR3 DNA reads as TGCGCCAGCAGTGAAGGCGGGGGGGCAGGGGAGACCCAGTACTTC. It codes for CASSEGGGAGETQYF.

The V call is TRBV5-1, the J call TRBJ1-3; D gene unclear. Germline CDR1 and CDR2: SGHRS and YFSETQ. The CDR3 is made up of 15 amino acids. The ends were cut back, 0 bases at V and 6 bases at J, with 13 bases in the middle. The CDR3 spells CASSLAGGRENTIYF. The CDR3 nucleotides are TGCGCCAGCAGCTTGGCCGGAGGGAGGGAAAACACCATATATTTT.

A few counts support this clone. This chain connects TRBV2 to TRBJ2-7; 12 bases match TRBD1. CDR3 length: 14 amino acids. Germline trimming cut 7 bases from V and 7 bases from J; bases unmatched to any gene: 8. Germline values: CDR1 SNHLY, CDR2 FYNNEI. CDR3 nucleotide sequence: TGTGCCAGCAATCAGGGGACAGGGGGCTTGGAGCAGTACTTC. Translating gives CASNQGTGGLEQYF.

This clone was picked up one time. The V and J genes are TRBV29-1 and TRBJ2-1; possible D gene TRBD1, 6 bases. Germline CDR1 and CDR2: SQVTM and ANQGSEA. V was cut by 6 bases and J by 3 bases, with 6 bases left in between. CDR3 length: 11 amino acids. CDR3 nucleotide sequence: TGCAGCGTGACAGGCTACAATGAGCAGTTCTTC. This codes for CSVTGYNEQFF.

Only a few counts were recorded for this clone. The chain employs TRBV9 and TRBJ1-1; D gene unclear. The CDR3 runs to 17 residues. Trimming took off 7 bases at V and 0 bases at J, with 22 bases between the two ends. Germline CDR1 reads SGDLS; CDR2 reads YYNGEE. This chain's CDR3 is CASLPRLNHGMNTEAFF. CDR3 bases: TGTGCCAGCTTACCACGACTCAACCACGGGATGAACACTGAAGCTTTCTTT.

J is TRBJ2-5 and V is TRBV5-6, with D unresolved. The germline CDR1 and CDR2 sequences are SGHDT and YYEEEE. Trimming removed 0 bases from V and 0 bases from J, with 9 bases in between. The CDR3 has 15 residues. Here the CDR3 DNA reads TGTGCCAGCAGCTTGGGACTCGCGTACCAAGAGACCCAGTACTTC. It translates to CASSLGLAYQETQYF.

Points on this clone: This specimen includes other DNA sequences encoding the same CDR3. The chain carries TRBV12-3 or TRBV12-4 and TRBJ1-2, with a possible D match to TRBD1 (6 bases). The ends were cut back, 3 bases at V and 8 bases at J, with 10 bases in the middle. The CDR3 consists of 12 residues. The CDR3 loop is CASSFGTGGYTF. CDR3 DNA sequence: TGTGCCAGCAGTTTCGGAACAGGGGGCTACACCTTC.

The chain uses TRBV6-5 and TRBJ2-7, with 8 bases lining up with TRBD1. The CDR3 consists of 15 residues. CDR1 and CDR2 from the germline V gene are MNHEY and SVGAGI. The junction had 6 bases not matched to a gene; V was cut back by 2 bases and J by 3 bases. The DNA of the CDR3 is TGTGCCAGCAGTTACAGAAACGACAGGGGCTACGAGCAGTACTTC. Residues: CASSYRNDRGYEQYF.

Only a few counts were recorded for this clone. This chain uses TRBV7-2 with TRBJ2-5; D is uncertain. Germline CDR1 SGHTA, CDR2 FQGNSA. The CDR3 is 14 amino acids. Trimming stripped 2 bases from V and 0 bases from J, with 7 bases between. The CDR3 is CASSLSSYQETQYF. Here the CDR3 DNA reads TGTGCCAGCAGCTTATCGTCGTACCAAGAGACCCAGTACTTC. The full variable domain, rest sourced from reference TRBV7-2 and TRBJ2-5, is GAGVSQSPSNKVTEKGKDVELRCDPISGHTALYWYRQSLGQGLEFLIYFQGNSAPDKSGLPSDRFSAERTGGSVSTLTIQRTQQEDSAVYLCASSLSSYQETQYFGPGTRLLVL.

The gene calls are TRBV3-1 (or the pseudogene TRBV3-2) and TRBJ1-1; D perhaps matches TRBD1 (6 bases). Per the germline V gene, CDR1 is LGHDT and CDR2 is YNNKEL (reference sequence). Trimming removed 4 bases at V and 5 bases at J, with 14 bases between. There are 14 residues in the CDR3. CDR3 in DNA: TGTGCCAGCAGCCTCCAGGGGAGTTTGACTGAAGCTTTCTTT. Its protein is CASSLQGSLTEAFF.

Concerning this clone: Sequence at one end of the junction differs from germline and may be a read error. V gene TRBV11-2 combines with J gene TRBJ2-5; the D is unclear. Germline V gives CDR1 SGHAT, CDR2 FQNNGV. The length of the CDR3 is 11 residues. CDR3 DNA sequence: TGTGCCAGCAGCTTCGGAGAGGCCCAGTACTTC. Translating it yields CASSFGEAQYF.

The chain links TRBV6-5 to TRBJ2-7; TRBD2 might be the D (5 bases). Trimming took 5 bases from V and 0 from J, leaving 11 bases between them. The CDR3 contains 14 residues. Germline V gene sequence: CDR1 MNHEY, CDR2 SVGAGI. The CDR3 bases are TGTGCCAGCAGTAGCGCCGGGGTCTCCTACGAGCAGTACTTC. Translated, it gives CASSSAGVSYEQYF.

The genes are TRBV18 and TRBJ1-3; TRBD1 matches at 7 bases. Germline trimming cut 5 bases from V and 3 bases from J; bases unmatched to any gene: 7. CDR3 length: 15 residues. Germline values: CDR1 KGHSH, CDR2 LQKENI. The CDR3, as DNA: TGTGCCAGCTCAAGAAACAGGGGAGATGGAAACACCATATATTTT. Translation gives CASSRNRGDGNTIYF.

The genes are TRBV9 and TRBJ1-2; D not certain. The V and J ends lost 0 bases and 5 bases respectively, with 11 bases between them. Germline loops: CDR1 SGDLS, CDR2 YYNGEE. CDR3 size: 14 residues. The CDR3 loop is CASSVGNSYYGYTF. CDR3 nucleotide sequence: TGTGCCAGCAGCGTAGGCAACAGCTATTATGGCTACACCTTC.

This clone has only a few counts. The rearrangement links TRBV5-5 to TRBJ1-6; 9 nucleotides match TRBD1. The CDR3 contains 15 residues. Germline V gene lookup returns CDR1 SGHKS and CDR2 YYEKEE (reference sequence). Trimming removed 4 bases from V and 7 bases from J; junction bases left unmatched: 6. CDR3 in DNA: TGTGCCAGCAGCGTGTGGACAGGGGTCAATTCACCCCTCCACTTT. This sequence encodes CASSVWTGVNSPLHF.

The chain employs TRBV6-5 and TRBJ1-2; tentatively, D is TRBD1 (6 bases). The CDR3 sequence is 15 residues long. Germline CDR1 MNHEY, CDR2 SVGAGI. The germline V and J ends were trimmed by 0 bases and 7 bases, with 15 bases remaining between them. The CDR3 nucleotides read TGTGCCAGCAGTTACTCAACCCATACAGGGACTGGCTACACCTTC. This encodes CASSYSTHTGTGYTF.

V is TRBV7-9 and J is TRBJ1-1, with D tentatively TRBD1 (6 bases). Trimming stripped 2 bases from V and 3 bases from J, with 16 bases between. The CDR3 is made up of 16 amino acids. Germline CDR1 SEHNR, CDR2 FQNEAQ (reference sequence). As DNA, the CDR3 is TGTGCCAGCAGCTTATGGGGAGGGGGGTTGGACACTGAAGCTTTCTTT. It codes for CASSLWGGGLDTEAFF.

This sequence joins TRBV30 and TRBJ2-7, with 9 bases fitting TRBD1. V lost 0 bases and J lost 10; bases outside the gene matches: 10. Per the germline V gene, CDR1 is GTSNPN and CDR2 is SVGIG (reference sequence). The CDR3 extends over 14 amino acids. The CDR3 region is CAWSVGTGRVPQYF. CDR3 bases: TGTGCCTGGAGTGTCGGGACAGGGAGGGTCCCACAGTACTTC.

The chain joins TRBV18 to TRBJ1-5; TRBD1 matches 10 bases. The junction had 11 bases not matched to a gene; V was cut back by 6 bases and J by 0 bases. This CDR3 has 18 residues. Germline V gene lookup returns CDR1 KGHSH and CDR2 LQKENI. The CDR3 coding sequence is TGTGCCAGCTCGCCGGGACAGGGGAATCCATATAGCAATCAGCCCCAGCATTTT. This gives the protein CASSPGQGNPYSNQPQHF.

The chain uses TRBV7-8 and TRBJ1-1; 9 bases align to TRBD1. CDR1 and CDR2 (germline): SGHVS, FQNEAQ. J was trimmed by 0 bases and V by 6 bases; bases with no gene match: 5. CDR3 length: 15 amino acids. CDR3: CASRRDRAMNTEAFF. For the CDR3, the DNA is TGTGCCAGCAGACGGGACAGGGCAATGAACACTGAAGCTTTCTTT. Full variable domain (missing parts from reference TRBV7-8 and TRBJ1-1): GAGVSQSPRYKVAKRGQDVALRCDPISGHVSLFWYQQALGQGPEFLTYFQNEAQLDKSGLPSDRFFAERPEGSVSTLKIQRTQQEDSAVYLCASRRDRAMNTEAFFGQGTRLTVV.

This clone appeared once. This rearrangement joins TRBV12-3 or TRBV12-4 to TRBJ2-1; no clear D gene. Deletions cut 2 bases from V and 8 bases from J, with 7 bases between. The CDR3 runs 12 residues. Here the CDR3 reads CASSLQVYEQFF. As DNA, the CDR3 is TGTGCCAGCAGTTTACAGGTCTATGAGCAGTTCTTC.

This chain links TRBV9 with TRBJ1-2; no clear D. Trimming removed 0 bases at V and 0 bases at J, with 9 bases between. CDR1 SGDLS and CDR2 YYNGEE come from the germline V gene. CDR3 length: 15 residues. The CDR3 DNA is TGTGCCAGCAGCGTAGACGGTATTTCTAACTATGGCTACACCTTC. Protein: CASSVDGISNYGYTF. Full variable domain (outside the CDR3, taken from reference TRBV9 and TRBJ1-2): DSGVTQTPKHLITATGQRVTLRCSPRSGDLSVYWYQQSLDQGLQFLIQYYNGEERAKGNILERFSAQQFPDLHSELNLSSLELGDSALYFCASSVDGISNYGYTFGSGTRLTVV.